This T cell receptor beta chain came from a study of Tregs in tolerant kidney transplant recipients. Generated by immunoSEQ multiplex PCR, the TCRdb table keeps only in-frame clones and is missing some. Here the sample spans tens of thousands of clones, approximately 94% being singletons. Thawed PBMCs were FACS-sorted into unstimulated CD4+CD25+CD127- regulatory T cells, CD4+CD25- non-regulatory cells, CD4 and CD8 cells. The CDR3 totals 13 residues. V lost 4 bases to trimming and J lost 2 bases, with 8 bases between them. Germline CDR1 reads MNHEY; CDR2 reads SMNVEV (reference sequence). This clonotype was sampled from a human donor who received a combined kidney and bone marrow transplant. The gene calls are TRBV27 and TRBJ1-1, with a possible D match to TRBD1 (5 bases). This material consisted of CD4+ T cells from blood, taken before the transplant. The CDR3 DNA reads as TGTGCCAGCAGTTCCCAGGGTAACACTGAAGCTTTCTTT. Its translation is CASSSQGNTEAFF.